This T cell receptor (beta chain) was identified in a study of cytomegalovirus exposure and HLA in healthy donors. Regarding the study as a whole: Reports showed the classifier diagnosing cytomegalovirus status with high specificity and sensitivity.

The approximately 120-subject validation cohort, separate from the 666-subject first cohort, included the donors. The repertoire was sequenced with immunoSEQ multiplex PCR; TCRdb's copy has only in-frame clones and lacks some. The sample holds about 120,000 clones, approximately 90% seen once. This clone appeared a single time. The antigen is undetermined. In germline, CDR1 is MNHEY, CDR2 SVGAGI. After removal of 2 bases from V and 2 bases from J, the junction contained 6 bases not matched to a gene. The CDR3 runs 16 residues. The rearrangement uses TRBV6-5 and TRBJ1-1; 9 bases line up with TRBD1. Sequenced sample: PBMCs. This receptor was obtained from a woman under 30 in good health and CMV-seropositive. Here the CDR3 reads CASSYLGGQGNTEAFF. The CDR3 DNA is TGTGCCAGCAGTTACCTCGGGGGACAGGGTAACACTGAAGCTTTCTTT.